The 14 T cell receptor beta chains below all came from one sample that was sequenced in a study of T cells in Graves' hyperthyroidism and ophthalmopathy (dated by TCRdb to between 2018 and 2020). The library was prepared using multiplex PCR. TCRdb records Illumina HiSeq 2000 as the sequencer. Amplification of TCR beta CDR3 regions was carried out from RNA transcripts. The first round of RT-PCR for the TCR CDR3 was performed with the HTBI primer set and the Qiagen OneStep RT-PCR kit. The raw public data were reprocessed by TCRdb itself: fastp quality trimming at Q25, MiXCR clonotype calling, in-frame beta chains only. Rows merge per CDR3 protein into single entries with the most common DNA and genes. The sample yields roughly 35,000 distinct CDR3 sequences; about 53% were counted once. The ten largest clones take up roughly 27% of the sample. Sequencing was carried out using blood. The origin of the receptors is a woman between 40 and 55 years old with Graves' ophthalmopathy.

This clonotype was seen at least ten times. J is TRBJ2-2 and V is TRBV3-1, with D perhaps matching TRBD1 or TRBD2 (5 bases each). Trimming shortened V by 4 bases and J by 1 base, and 10 bases separated the two germline ends. Per the germline V gene, CDR1 is LGHDT and CDR2 is YNNKEL (reference sequence). The CDR3 length is 15 residues. CDR3 in amino acids: CASSPPGRNTGELFF. The DNA for the CDR3 is TGTGCCAGCAGCCCACCGGGACGGAACACCGGGGAGCTGTTTTTT.

This clonotype occurred many times. The chain combines TRBV6-1 with TRBJ2-6; the match to TRBD1 covers 9 bases. The CDR3 loop spans 17 amino acids. Germline V lookup: CDR1 MNHNS, CDR2 SASEGT. J was trimmed by 2 bases and V by 2 bases; bases with no gene match: 4. CDR3: CASSEPGQGTGANVLTF. CDR3 bases: TGTGCCAGCAGTGAACCCGGACAGGGGACTGGGGCCAACGTCCTGACTTTC.

With respect to this clonotype: The junction and the germline gene differ at one end; a read error may be behind it. This rearrangement joins TRBV11-3 to TRBJ2-3, with D hard to call. The length of the CDR3 is 13 residues. Germline V gene lookup returns CDR1 SGHNT and CDR2 YENEEA. The DNA for the CDR3 is TGTGCCAGCGGCTTAAGTGAGGCAGATACGCAGTATTTT. The encoded protein is CASGLSEADTQYF. Variable domain in full (rest from reference TRBV11-3 and TRBJ2-3): EAGVVQSPRYKIIEKKQPVAFWCNPISGHNTLYWYLQNLGQGPELLIRYENEEAVDDSQLPKDRFSAERLKGVDSTLKIQPAELGDSAVYLCASGLSEADTQYFGPGTRLTVL.

This chain links TRBV11-2 with TRBJ1-5; no firm D call. This CDR3 spans 12 amino acids. In germline, CDR1 is SGHAT, CDR2 FQNNGV. V was cut by 5 bases and J by 10 bases, with 12 bases left in between. DNA for the CDR3: TGTGCCAGCAGCGACCAAAGCTTACCCCAGCATTTT. This translates into CASSDQSLPQHF.

V and J are TRBV7-2 and TRBJ2-7; no definite D call. The V gene lost 5 bases and the J gene lost 5 bases, with 10 bases spanning the gap. The CDR3 totals 12 residues. Per germline, CDR1 SGHTA and CDR2 FQGNSA. CDR3 DNA sequence: TGTGCCAGCAGCCCGAGGACCGACGAGCAGTACTTC. It specifies CASSPRTDEQYF.

This chain uses TRBV7-7 with TRBJ2-5, with 7 bases identical to TRBD2. The CDR3 totals 12 residues. The trim removed 6 bases at V and 4 bases at J, leaving 2 bases unmatched. CDR1 and CDR2 (germline): SSHAT, FNYEAQ (reference sequence). Here the CDR3 reads CASRGLGETQYF. The CDR3 coding sequence is TGTGCCAGCAGAGGACTAGGAGAGACCCAGTACTTC.

This clonotype has at least ten counts. The rearrangement uses TRBV5-1 and TRBJ1-1; D gene uncertain. Germline V lookup: CDR1 SGHRS, CDR2 YFSETQ. V lost 3 bases and J lost 2, with 8 bases in between. The CDR3 sequence is 13 residues long. The CDR3 bases are TGCGCCAGCAGCTCCGAGGGCAACACTGAAGCTTTCTTT. Translated: CASSSEGNTEAFF.

This clonotype was seen at least ten times. This sequence joins TRBV14 and TRBJ2-2; D is unclear. The CDR3 contains 13 residues. With 3 bases removed from V and 6 bases from J, the gap between germline ends came to 8 bases. Germline V CDR1 and CDR2: SGHDN, FVKESK. CDR3 in DNA: TGTGCCAGCAGCCAGGTTCGCTCCGGGGAGCTGTTTTTT. It is translated as CASSQVRSGELFF.

This clonotype is medium-sized within its sample. The chain carries TRBV7-8 and TRBJ2-7; a possible D gene is TRBD1 (5 bases). Per germline, CDR1 SGHVS and CDR2 FQNEAQ. The CDR3 runs 13 residues. Trimming cost V 1 base and J 7 bases, with 11 bases left between them. CDR3 residues: CASSLVGPGEQYF. CDR3 sequence (DNA): TGTGCCAGCAGCTTAGTGGGCCCAGGGGAGCAGTACTTC.

The chain joins TRBV7-8 to TRBJ1-3; maybe TRBD1 (5 bases). Looked up from germline, CDR1 is SGHVS and CDR2 is FQNEAQ. The CDR3 extends over 13 amino acids. With 5 bases removed from V and 1 base from J, the gap between germline ends came to 6 bases. CDR3 loop: CASSRQSGNTIYF. The CDR3 DNA reads as TGTGCCAGCAGCCGACAGTCTGGAAACACCATATATTTT.

The V call is TRBV20-1, the J call TRBJ2-2; no firm D call. The CDR3 has 14 amino acids. CDR1 is DFQATT and CDR2 is SNEGSKA in the germline V gene (reference sequence). The V end was cut by 7 bases, the J end by 4 bases, with 16 bases between. CDR3 in DNA: TGCAGTGACCGTTGCAGTAGGCGCACCGGGGAGCTGTTTTTT. Its protein product is CSDRCSRRTGELFF.

This clonotype was detected ten times or more. The chain is built from TRBV5-1 and TRBJ1-2, with 7 nucleotides matching TRBD1. V dropped 4 bases and J dropped 3; count of bases not matched to a gene: 9. Germline V CDR1 and CDR2: SGHRS, YFSETQ. The CDR3 extends over 15 amino acids. CDR3 in amino acids: CASSLQGGADYGYTF. The CDR3 DNA sequence: TGCGCCAGCAGCCTCCAGGGGGGGGCAGACTATGGCTACACCTTC.

The chain employs TRBV29-1 and TRBJ2-6; no clear D. The CDR3 extends over 13 amino acids. V lost 3 bases, J lost 4 bases, and 7 bases lay in between. The V gene's germline CDR1 is SQVTM and CDR2 ANQGSEA. The CDR3 loop is CSVEGSGANVLTF. DNA of the CDR3: TGCAGCGTTGAGGGGTCAGGGGCCAACGTCCTGACTTTC.

By share, this clonotype counts as medium-sized. This chain links TRBV20-1 with TRBJ2-5, with 8 bases lining up with TRBD2. The CDR3 loop spans 14 amino acids. The germline gives CDR1 DFQATT, CDR2 SNEGSKA (reference sequence). V lost 3 bases to trimming and J lost 5 bases; unmatched junction nucleotides: 8. CDR3 region: CSASRGSGIETQYF. CDR3 bases: TGCAGTGCTAGTCGTGGTAGCGGGATTGAGACCCAGTACTTC.